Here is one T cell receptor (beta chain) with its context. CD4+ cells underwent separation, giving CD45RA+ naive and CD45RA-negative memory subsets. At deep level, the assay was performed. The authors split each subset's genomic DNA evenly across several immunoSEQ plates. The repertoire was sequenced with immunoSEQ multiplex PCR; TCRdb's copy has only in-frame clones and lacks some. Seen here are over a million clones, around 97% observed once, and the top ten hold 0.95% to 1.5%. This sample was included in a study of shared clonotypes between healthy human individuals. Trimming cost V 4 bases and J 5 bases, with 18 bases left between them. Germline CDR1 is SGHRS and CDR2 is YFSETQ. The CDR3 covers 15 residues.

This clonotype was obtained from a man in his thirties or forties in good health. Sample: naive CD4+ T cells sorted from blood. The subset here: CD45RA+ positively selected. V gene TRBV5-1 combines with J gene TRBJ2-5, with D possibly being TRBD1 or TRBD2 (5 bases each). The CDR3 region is CASSHRDRTQETQYF. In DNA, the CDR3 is TGCGCCAGCAGCCACCGGGACCGAACCCAGGAGACCCAGTACTTC. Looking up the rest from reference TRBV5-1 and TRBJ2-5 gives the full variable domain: KAGVTQTPRYLIKTRGQQVTLSCSPISGHRSVSWYQQTPGQGLQFLFEYFSETQRNKGNFPGRFSGRQFSNSRSEMNVSTLELGDSALYLCASSHRDRTQETQYFGPGTRLLVL.